This T cell receptor (beta chain) is from a study of blood T cell repertoires in COVID-19. At the level of the study: The United States, Italy and Spain supplied acute and convalescent COVID-19 samples. The cDNA or gDNA used as material had been derived from T cells, B-cell-depleted T cells, or PBMCs.

In the authors' methods: Reference gene primer amplification gave nucleated cell count estimates. The repertoire was sequenced with immunoSEQ multiplex PCR; TCRdb's copy has only in-frame clones and lacks some. V and J calls and clone size are those listed in that table; D and trimming were worked out from the DNA. Found here are under 350,000 clones, around 88% of them singletons; the top ten hold roughly 5%. The V and J ends lost 2 bases and 0 bases, in that order; junction bases with no gene match: 4. There are 18 residues in the CDR3. Looked up from germline, CDR1 is LGHNA and CDR2 is YNFKEQ. This TCR came from a man aged 35-49 years with acute or convalescent COVID-19. Sequencing used peripheral blood. This rearrangement joins TRBV4-2 to TRBJ2-3; TRBD2 matches at 14 bases. The CDR3 spells CASSQPTSGGGSTDTQYF. The CDR3, as DNA: TGTGCCAGCAGCCAACCGACTAGCGGGGGGGGTAGCACAGATACGCAGTATTTT.